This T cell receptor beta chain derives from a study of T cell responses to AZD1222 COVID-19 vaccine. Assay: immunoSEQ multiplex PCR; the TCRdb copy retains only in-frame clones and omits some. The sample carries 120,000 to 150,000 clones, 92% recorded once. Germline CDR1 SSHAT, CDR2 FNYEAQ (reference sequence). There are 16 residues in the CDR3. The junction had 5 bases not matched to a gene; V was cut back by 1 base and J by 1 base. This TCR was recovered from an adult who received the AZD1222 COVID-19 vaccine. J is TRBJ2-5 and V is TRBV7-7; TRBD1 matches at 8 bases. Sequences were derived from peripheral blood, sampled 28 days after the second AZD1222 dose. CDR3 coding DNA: TGTGCCAGCAGCTTAGGGGGCGGGACAGGCCAAGAGACCCAGTACTTC. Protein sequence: CASSLGGGTGQETQYF.